These 5 T cell receptor beta chains share one sample of origin, sequenced in a study of post-analysis software for immune sequencing data. Study-level results: Higher frequency in patients than in controls was seen for about 5 TRBV segments, with TRBV5-6, TRBV5-1 and TRBV20-1 among them.

Their target antigens are unknown. Libraries were made from TCR beta cDNA, and they carried unique molecular identifiers. One entry per CDR3 protein, called by TCRdb with MiXCR from the PCR reads. The table lists approximately 360,000 distinct CDR3 sequences, about a third of them singletons. Sample: blood. The receptor set was obtained from a girl under 18 with multiple sclerosis.

This clonotype has just a few counts. This chain connects TRBV29-1 to TRBJ2-3; the match to TRBD2 covers 11 bases. V was pared by 5 bases and J by 3 bases, with 16 bases of the junction left unmatched. The CDR3 is made up of 18 amino acids. The V gene's germline CDR1 is SQVTM and CDR2 ANQGSEA. The CDR3 here is CSVRGFSASGGSTDTQYF. In DNA, the CDR3 is TGCAGCGTTAGGGGGTTTTCGGCTAGCGGGGGGTCGACAGATACGCAGTATTTT.

DNA of the CDR3: TGTGCCAGCAATTTGGAAAGGAGGCAGGGGGGTTTCTTT. As protein: CASNLERRQGGFF. The gene calls are TRBV6-6 and TRBJ1-1; 7 nucleotides match TRBD1. The CDR3 is 13 residues long. Trimming at V came to 7 bases and at J to 13 bases, leaving 15 bases not matched to a gene. Per the germline V gene, CDR1 is MNHNY and CDR2 is SVGAGI (reference sequence).

The sample holds a few counts of this clonotype. The chain combines TRBV5-6 with TRBJ2-5, with a possible D match to TRBD2 (6 bases). Near its end, the DNA agrees better with TRBJ2-7, so the J call may be wrong. This CDR3 contains 13 residues. Germline CDR1 reads SGHDT; CDR2 reads YYEEEE. This chain's CDR3 is CASSPGRDYEQYF. The CDR3 DNA sequence: TGTGCCAGCAGCCCCGGGAGAGACTACGAGCAGTACTTC.

Only a few counts were recorded for this clonotype. This sequence joins TRBV20-1 and TRBJ2-7, with 9 bases matching TRBD1. This CDR3 has 12 amino acids. CDR1 is DFQATT and CDR2 is SNEGSKA in the germline V gene (reference sequence). The ends lost 4 bases at V and 3 bases at J; junction bases unmatched: 1. The DNA for the CDR3 is TGCAGTGCTACGGACAGGGGCTACGAGCAGTACTTC. This translates into CSATDRGYEQYF.

This chain joins TRBV5-1 and TRBJ1-1, with D perhaps TRBD1 (6 bases). Trimming stripped 2 bases from V and 4 bases from J, with 9 bases between. The germline V gene has CDR1 SGHRS and CDR2 YFSETQ. This CDR3 has 13 amino acids. The CDR3 loop is CASSLPGATEAFF. CDR3 sequence (DNA): TGCGCCAGCAGCTTACCAGGGGCCACTGAAGCTTTCTTT.